Listed below are T cell receptor beta chains from one sample, sequenced in a study of OX40 agonist ivuxolimab in advanced cancers. Generated by immunoSEQ multiplex PCR, the TCRdb table keeps only in-frame clones and is missing some. The sample has 60,000 or so clones, 80% to 90% seen once. This material consisted of CD4+ or CD8+ T cells sorted from blood, taken in a trial of the OX40 agonist ivuxolimab. These receptors were collected from an adult with an advanced solid tumor such as melanoma, head and neck, liver or kidney cancer. Each CDR3 is given with its conserved first and last residue. The order of the fields is CDR3 DNA, CDR3 protein, clone size, J gene, V gene, D gene. A D gene is named only where the DNA matches it firmly. Clone sizes are given selectively: once, few, many, or a class where the clone is expanded.

CDR3nt: TGTGCCAGCAGCCCCCGGACAGGGACATACGAGCAGTACTTC
CDR3aa: CASSPRTGTYEQYF
abundance: -
j_gene: TRBJ2-7
v_gene: TRBV7-8
d_gene: TRBD1

CDR3nt: TGTGCCAGCAGCTTACCAGGGGGAATTGGCTACACCTTC
CDR3aa: CASSLPGGIGYTF
abundance: -
j_gene: TRBJ1-2
v_gene: TRBV11-3
d_gene: TRBD1

CDR3nt: TGTGCCTGGAGTGTACAGTCCGCGGGTGAGCAGTACTTC
CDR3aa: CAWSVQSAGEQYF
abundance: -
j_gene: TRBJ2-7
v_gene: TRBV30
d_gene: -

CDR3nt: TGTGCCAGCAGTCCGCCGGACAGTAAAGTTTATGGCTACACCTTC
CDR3aa: CASSPPDSKVYGYTF
abundance: -
j_gene: TRBJ1-2
v_gene: TRBV28
d_gene: -

CDR3nt: TGTGCCAGCAGTTACAGGCCTAGCCGAGGGCCAGAGACCCAGTACTTC
CDR3aa: CASSYRPSRGPETQYF
abundance: -
j_gene: TRBJ2-5
v_gene: TRBV6-5
d_gene: -

CDR3nt: TGTGCCAGCACGGAACTTTATAATTCACCCCTCCACTTT
CDR3aa: CASTELYNSPLHF
abundance: once
j_gene: TRBJ1-6
v_gene: TRBV2
d_gene: -

CDR3nt: TGTGCCAGCAGCTCCTCCGCGGGGCGACGAGATACGCAGTATTTT
CDR3aa: CASSSSAGRRDTQYF
abundance: -
j_gene: TRBJ2-3
v_gene: TRBV7-8
d_gene: -

CDR3nt: TGTGCCAGCAGTTGGGGACTAGCGGGAACGAGCACCGGGGAGCTGTTTTTT
CDR3aa: CASSWGLAGTSTGELFF
abundance: -
j_gene: TRBJ2-2
v_gene: TRBV2
d_gene: TRBD2

CDR3nt: TGTGCCAGTGCCCAGGGAGTGGCCGGGGAGCTGTTTTTT
CDR3aa: CASAQGVAGELFF
abundance: -
j_gene: TRBJ2-2
v_gene: TRBV19
d_gene: -

CDR3nt: TGTGCCAGCAGCTTGGTTGCGGGGGGTGTCACCGGGGAGCTGTTTTTT
CDR3aa: CASSLVAGGVTGELFF
abundance: -
j_gene: TRBJ2-2
v_gene: TRBV5-4
d_gene: TRBD2

CDR3nt: TGTGCCAGTAGTCCGACAGAACAAGAGACCCAGTACTTC
CDR3aa: CASSPTEQETQYF
abundance: -
j_gene: TRBJ2-5
v_gene: TRBV19
d_gene: -

CDR3nt: TGTGCCACCAGCAGAGATAGAGGACACTATGGCTACACCTTC
CDR3aa: CATSRDRGHYGYTF
abundance: -
j_gene: TRBJ1-2
v_gene: TRBV15
d_gene: -

CDR3nt: TGTGCCAGCCGGGACAGCAATCAGCCCCAGCATTTT
CDR3aa: CASRDSNQPQHF
abundance: -
j_gene: TRBJ1-5
v_gene: TRBV6-1
d_gene: -

CDR3nt: TGTGCCTGGAGGGGGAAGGGGGCTGGTGGAAACACCATATATTTT
CDR3aa: CAWRGKGAGGNTIYF
abundance: -
j_gene: TRBJ1-3
v_gene: TRBV30
d_gene: TRBD1

CDR3nt: TGTGCCAGCAGCTTAAATCAGGAAGATACGCAGTATTTT
CDR3aa: CASSLNQEDTQYF
abundance: -
j_gene: TRBJ2-3
v_gene: TRBV7-3
d_gene: -

CDR3nt: TGTGCCAGCAGTCCCAGGACGGGCACTGAAGCTTTCTTT
CDR3aa: CASSPRTGTEAFF
abundance: -
j_gene: TRBJ1-1
v_gene: TRBV28
d_gene: -

CDR3nt: TGTGCCAGCGCCCAGGGGGTTGGCGAGCAGTACTTC
CDR3aa: CASAQGVGEQYF
abundance: -
j_gene: TRBJ2-7
v_gene: TRBV6-6
d_gene: TRBD1

CDR3nt: TGTGCCAGCAGCTTCCACGAAGGGGTGCATGGCTACACCTTC
CDR3aa: CASSFHEGVHGYTF
abundance: -
j_gene: TRBJ1-2
v_gene: TRBV7-9
d_gene: -

CDR3nt: TGCGCCAGCAGCTTTTCCGGGACTAGCGGACTTAATGAGCAGTTCTTC
CDR3aa: CASSFSGTSGLNEQFF
abundance: -
j_gene: TRBJ2-1
v_gene: TRBV5-1
d_gene: TRBD2

CDR3nt: TGTGCCAGCAGCTTTGGGACACTCCCCAATGAGCAGTTCTTC
CDR3aa: CASSFGTLPNEQFF
abundance: once
j_gene: TRBJ2-1
v_gene: TRBV11-3
d_gene: -

CDR3nt: TGTGCCAGCACTCCCGGGACAGGGAAGGGGGTAGCCAAAAACATTCAGTACTTC
CDR3aa: CASTPGTGKGVAKNIQYF
abundance: -
j_gene: TRBJ2-4
v_gene: TRBV7-2
d_gene: TRBD1

CDR3nt: TGTGCCAGCAGTGAAGCCCTAGCAGGGCCTCCCTATTCACCCCTCCACTTT
CDR3aa: CASSEALAGPPYSPLHF
abundance: -
j_gene: TRBJ1-6
v_gene: TRBV25-1
d_gene: -